Following are 17 T cell receptor beta chains from one sample sequenced in a study of blood T cell repertoires in COVID-19. Assay used: immunoSEQ multiplex PCR; TCRdb lists only in-frame clones, some missing. The data show almost 90,000 clones, 75% to 90% seen once. Sequencing input: peripheral blood. These receptors came from a man at least 80 years old with acute or convalescent COVID-19.

The V and J genes are TRBV20-1 and TRBJ2-7; D is undetermined. The CDR3 is made up of 11 amino acids. The V gene's germline CDR1 is DFQATT and CDR2 SNEGSKA (reference sequence). The V gene lost 5 bases and the J gene lost 3 bases, with 8 bases spanning the gap. The DNA of the CDR3 is TGCAGTGCTGAACAGAGCTACGAGCAGTACTTC. Translating gives CSAEQSYEQYF.

The rearrangement links TRBV7-2 to TRBJ2-4; no clear D. The V end was cut by 4 bases, the J end by 3 bases, with 13 bases between. The CDR3 sequence is 15 residues long. The germline gives CDR1 SGHTA, CDR2 FQGNSA. The CDR3 DNA reads TGTGCCAGCAGCTCAAGAGAGTACGGCAAAAACATTCAGTACTTC. This gives the protein CASSSREYGKNIQYF.

The J gene is TRBJ2-1, the V gene TRBV20-1; a possible D gene is TRBD1 (6 bases). CDR1 DFQATT and CDR2 SNEGSKA come from the germline V gene (reference sequence). The V end lost 4 bases, the J end lost 4 bases, and 8 bases lay between the germline ends. The CDR3 consists of 12 residues. The CDR3 sequence: CSATDRYNEQFF. In DNA, the CDR3 is TGCAGTGCTACTGACAGGTACAATGAGCAGTTCTTC.

The CDR3 sequence: CASSLAGGYQETQYF. Here the CDR3 DNA reads TGCGCCAGCAGCTTGGCCGGGGGGTACCAAGAGACCCAGTACTTC. The chain recombines TRBV5-1 with TRBJ2-5, with 7 bases lining up with TRBD2. Germline V lookup: CDR1 SGHRS, CDR2 YFSETQ. The CDR3 totals 15 residues. Unmatched junction bases numbered 2, after V lost 0 bases and J lost 0 bases.

The chain links TRBV5-1 to TRBJ1-5, with 9 bases that match TRBD1. Germline lookup yields CDR1 SGHRS and CDR2 YFSETQ. This CDR3 contains 17 residues. V was clipped by 4 bases and J by 2 bases; unmatched bases: 10. CDR3 sequence reads: CASSPGQGPGGNQPQHF. Here the CDR3 DNA reads TGCGCCAGCAGCCCGGGACAGGGCCCAGGGGGCAATCAGCCCCAGCATTTT.

The chain has TRBV5-1 and TRBJ1-1; D possibly corresponds to TRBD1 (5 bases). V was pared by 4 bases and J by 5 bases, with 12 bases between. The CDR3 contains 13 residues. CDR1 is SGHRS, CDR2 YFSETQ, per germline. CDR3 sequence (DNA): TGCGCCAGCAGCCCATGGGGGGTGACTGAAGCTTTCTTT. Its translation: CASSPWGVTEAFF.

This sequence joins TRBV30 and TRBJ1-2; no clear D gene. The CDR3 contains 13 residues. The V gene lost 2 bases and the J gene lost 4 bases, with 11 bases spanning the gap. The germline V gene encodes CDR1 GTSNPN and CDR2 SVGIG (reference sequence). The CDR3 loop reads CAWSPTEPYGYTF. The CDR3 nucleotides are TGTGCCTGGAGTCCCACAGAGCCCTATGGCTACACCTTC.

This chain links TRBV10-3 with TRBJ1-5; 11 positions agree with TRBD1. V was pared by 4 bases and J by 7 bases, with 3 bases of the junction left unmatched. The CDR3 runs 14 residues. The V gene's germline CDR1 is ENHRY and CDR2 SYGVKD. The CDR3 loop reads CAISGTGGGQPQHF. CDR3 nucleotides: TGTGCCATCAGTGGGACAGGGGGCGGCCAGCCCCAGCATTTT.

The rearrangement links TRBV10-3 to TRBJ1-3; no clear D. The germline V gene has CDR1 ENHRY and CDR2 SYGVKD. V lost 2 bases to trimming and J lost 8 bases, with 7 bases between them. CDR3 size: 12 residues. CDR3 sequence: CAISEGGYTIYF. CDR3 DNA: TGTGCCATCAGTGAGGGAGGGTACACCATATATTTT.

The chain combines TRBV10-3 with TRBJ1-2; a weak D match, TRBD1 (6 bases). The CDR3 runs 15 residues. Germline V CDR1 and CDR2: ENHRY, SYGVKD. Trimming shortened V by 3 bases and J by 4 bases, and 15 bases separated the two germline ends. CDR3 sequence reads: CAISEGRDIVYGYTF. CDR3 bases: TGTGCCATCAGTGAAGGCCGGGACATAGTCTATGGCTACACCTTC.

The rearrangement uses TRBV7-9 and TRBJ2-7; possibly TRBD2 for D (7 bases). Germline CDR1 is SEHNR and CDR2 is FQNEAQ (reference sequence). The CDR3 sequence is 15 residues long. V was shortened by 4 bases and J by 3 bases, with 16 bases between the two germline ends. CDR3 sequence reads: CASSSPRGAGYEQYF. The CDR3 region has the DNA TGTGCCAGCAGCTCCCCCCGGGGGGCCGGCTACGAGCAGTACTTC. Full variable domain (outside the CDR3, taken from reference TRBV7-9 and TRBJ2-7): DTGVSQNPRHKITKRGQNVTFRCDPISEHNRLYWYRQTLGQGPEFLTYFQNEAQLEKSRLLSDRFSAERPKGSFSTLEIQRTEQGDSAMYLCASSSPRGAGYEQYFGPGTRLTVT.

The chain carries TRBV6-6 and TRBJ1-5, with 7 positions matching TRBD1. Trimming at V came to 6 bases and at J to 2 bases, leaving 4 bases not matched to a gene. Germline CDR1 reads MNHNY; CDR2 reads SVGAGI (reference sequence). The CDR3 is made up of 14 amino acids. The CDR3 here is CASRQGLGNQPQHF. As DNA, the CDR3 is TGTGCCAGCAGACAGGGGCTGGGCAATCAGCCCCAGCATTTT.

This clone turned up a few times. The J gene is TRBJ1-5, the V gene TRBV16; 7 positions agree with TRBD1. This CDR3 has 18 amino acids. From germline, CDR1 is KGHSY and CDR2 FQNENV. V shed 2 bases and J 0 bases; nucleotides not matched to a gene: 10. CDR3 bases: TGTGCCAGCAGCCAACCCCAGATGGGACAGTCTAGCAATCAGCCCCAGCATTTT. It yields the protein CASSQPQMGQSSNQPQHF.

The chain combines TRBV29-1 with TRBJ2-3; D is unresolved. V lost 4 bases and J lost 0, with 11 bases in between. This CDR3 has 14 amino acids. Germline CDR1 reads SQVTM; CDR2 reads ANQGSEA. DNA for the CDR3: TGCAGCGTTGGGCGGCAGCAAAGCACAGATACGCAGTATTTT. This gives the protein CSVGRQQSTDTQYF.

The chain links TRBV29-1 to TRBJ1-6; 7 positions match TRBD1. V lost 7 bases, J lost 6 bases, and 9 bases stayed unmatched. The germline gives CDR1 SQVTM, CDR2 ANQGSEA. CDR3 length: 14 residues. DNA of the CDR3: TGCAGCGCGTCAATTGGGACAGCTAATTCACCCCTCCACTTT. Its translation is CSASIGTANSPLHF. Filled out from reference TRBV29-1 and TRBJ1-6, the complete variable domain reads SAVISQKPSRDICQRGTSLTIQCQVDSQVTMMFWYRQQPGQSLTLIATANQGSEATYESGFVIDKFPISRPNLTFSTLTVSNMSPEDSSIYLCSASIGTANSPLHFGNGTRLTVT.

The rearrangement uses TRBV6-2 or TRBV6-3 and TRBJ1-1; 8 bases agree with TRBD1. The V gene end was trimmed by 4 bases and the J gene end by 2 bases; junction bases not matched to a gene: 3. CDR3 length: 14 amino acids. Germline CDR1 and CDR2: MNHEY and SVGEGT. The DNA for the CDR3 is TGTGCCAGCAGTTCGGGACAGGTTAACACTGAAGCTTTCTTT. Translated: CASSSGQVNTEAFF.

The CDR3 DNA is TGTGCCAGCAGCTGGGGTTCTAGCGGGCAAGAGACCCAGTACTTC. Amino acid sequence: CASSWGSSGQETQYF. V usage is TRBV5-4 and J usage is TRBJ2-5, with TRBD2 matching over 8 bases. J gave up 2 bases and V 3 bases, and 6 bases lay outside the gene matches. The CDR3 length is 15 residues. Per the germline V gene, CDR1 is SGHNT and CDR2 is YYREEE (reference sequence).